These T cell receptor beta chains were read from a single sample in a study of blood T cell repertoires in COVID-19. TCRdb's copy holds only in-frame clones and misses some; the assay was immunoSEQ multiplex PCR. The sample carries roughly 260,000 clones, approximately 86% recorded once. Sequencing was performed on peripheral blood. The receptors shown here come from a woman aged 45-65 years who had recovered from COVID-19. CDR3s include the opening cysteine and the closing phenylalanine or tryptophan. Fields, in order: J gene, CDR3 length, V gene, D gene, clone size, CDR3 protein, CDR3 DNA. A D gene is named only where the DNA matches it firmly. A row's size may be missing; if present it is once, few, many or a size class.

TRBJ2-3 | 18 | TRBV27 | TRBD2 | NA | CASSPLQGSGRSTDTQYF | TGTGCCAGCAGTCCCTTGCAAGGTAGCGGGAGGAGCACAGATACGCAGTATTTT
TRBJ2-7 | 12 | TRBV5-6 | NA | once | CASSTGSYEQYF | TGTGCCAGCAGCACGGGGTCATACGAGCAGTACTTC
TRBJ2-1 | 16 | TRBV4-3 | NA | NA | CASSQDGLASWNEQFF | TGCGCCAGCAGCCAAGATGGGCTAGCGTCTTGGAATGAGCAGTTCTTC
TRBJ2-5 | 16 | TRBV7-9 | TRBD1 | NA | CASSLESRAGGETQYF | TGTGCCAGCAGCTTAGAATCTCGGGCAGGGGGAGAGACCCAGTACTTC
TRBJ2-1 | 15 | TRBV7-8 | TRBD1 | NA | CASRFRGTGYNEQFF | TGTGCCAGCAGGTTCAGAGGGACAGGGTACAATGAGCAGTTCTTC
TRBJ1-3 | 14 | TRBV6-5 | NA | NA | CASRGRASGNTIYF | TGTGCCAGCAGGGGCAGGGCATCTGGAAACACCATATATTTT
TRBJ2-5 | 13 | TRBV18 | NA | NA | CASSSLRQETQYF | TGTGCCAGCTCATCCCTGAGGCAAGAGACCCAGTACTTC
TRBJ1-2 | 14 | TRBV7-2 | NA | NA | CASSGGIGSYGYTF | TGTGCCAGCAGCGGGGGGATAGGGTCCTATGGCTACACCTTC
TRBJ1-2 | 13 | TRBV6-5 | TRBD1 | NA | CASRLDRGSGYTF | TGTGCCAGCAGATTGGACAGGGGATCTGGCTACACCTTC
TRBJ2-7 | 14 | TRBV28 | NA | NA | CASSLDSIGYEQYF | TGTGCCAGCAGTTTAGACAGTATAGGCTACGAGCAGTACTTC
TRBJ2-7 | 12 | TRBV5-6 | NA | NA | CASSLGAVEQYF | TGTGCCAGCAGCTTGGGAGCGGTGGAGCAGTACTTC
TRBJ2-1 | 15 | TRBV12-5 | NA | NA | CASGPGGYSYNEQFF | TGTGCTAGTGGCCCGGGGGGCTACTCCTACAATGAGCAGTTCTTC
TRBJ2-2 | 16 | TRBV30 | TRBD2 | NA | CAWGGLAGSNTGELFF | TGTGCCTGGGGAGGACTAGCGGGCTCGAACACCGGGGAGCTGTTTTTT
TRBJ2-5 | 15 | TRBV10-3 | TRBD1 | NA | CAISSQGAGIETQYF | TGTGCCATCAGTTCACAGGGGGCTGGGATAGAGACCCAGTACTTC
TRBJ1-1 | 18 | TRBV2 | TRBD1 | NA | CASSDKPGQGAYDTEAFF | TGTGCCAGCAGTGATAAACCGGGACAGGGGGCATACGACACTGAAGCTTTCTTT
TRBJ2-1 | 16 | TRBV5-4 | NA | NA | CASSPPGGGGGNEQFF | TGTGCCAGCAGCCCTCCCGGGGGAGGAGGAGGCAATGAGCAGTTCTTC
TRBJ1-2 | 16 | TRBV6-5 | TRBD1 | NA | CASSYGGEQGARGYTF | TGTGCCAGCAGTTACGGGGGTGAACAGGGGGCGCGGGGCTACACCTTC
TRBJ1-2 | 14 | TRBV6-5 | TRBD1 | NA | CASRPDRVLHGYTF | TGTGCCAGCAGGCCGGACAGGGTTTTACATGGCTACACCTTC
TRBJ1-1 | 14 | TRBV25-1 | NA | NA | CASSAGTLNTEAFF | TGTGCCAGCAGTGCCGGGACATTGAACACTGAAGCTTTCTTT
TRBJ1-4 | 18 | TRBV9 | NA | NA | CASSVAWGEPATNEKLFF | TGTGCCAGCAGCGTAGCTTGGGGAGAACCCGCAACTAATGAAAAACTGTTTTTT
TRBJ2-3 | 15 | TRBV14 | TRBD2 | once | CASSLTSGHTDTQYF | TGTGCCAGCAGCTTAACTAGCGGACACACAGATACGCAGTATTTT
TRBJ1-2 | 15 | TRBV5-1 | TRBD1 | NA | CASSPPGQGIGGYTF | TGCGCCAGCAGCCCCCCGGGACAGGGGATCGGGGGCTACACCTTC
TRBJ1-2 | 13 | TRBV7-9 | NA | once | CASRQLANYGYTF | TGTGCCAGCCGACAGTTAGCTAACTATGGCTACACCTTC
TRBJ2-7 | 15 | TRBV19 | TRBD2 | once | CASKSSGTGIYEQYF | TGTGCCAGTAAATCGAGCGGGACCGGCATATACGAGCAGTACTTC
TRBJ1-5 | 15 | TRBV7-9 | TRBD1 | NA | CASSPGTGGIEPQHF | TGTGCCAGCAGCCCCGGGACAGGGGGTATCGAGCCCCAGCATTTT
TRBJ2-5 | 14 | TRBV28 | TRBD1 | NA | CASSPSDREETQYF | TGTGCCAGCAGTCCTTCGGACAGGGAGGAGACCCAGTACTTC
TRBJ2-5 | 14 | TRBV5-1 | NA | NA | CASSLAGRLGTQYF | TGCGCCAGCAGCTTGGCAGGGCGGCTTGGGACCCAGTACTTC
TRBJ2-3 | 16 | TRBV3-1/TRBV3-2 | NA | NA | CASSQDLGRSTDTQYF | TGTGCCAGCAGCCAAGATTTGGGCAGGAGCACAGATACGCAGTATTTT